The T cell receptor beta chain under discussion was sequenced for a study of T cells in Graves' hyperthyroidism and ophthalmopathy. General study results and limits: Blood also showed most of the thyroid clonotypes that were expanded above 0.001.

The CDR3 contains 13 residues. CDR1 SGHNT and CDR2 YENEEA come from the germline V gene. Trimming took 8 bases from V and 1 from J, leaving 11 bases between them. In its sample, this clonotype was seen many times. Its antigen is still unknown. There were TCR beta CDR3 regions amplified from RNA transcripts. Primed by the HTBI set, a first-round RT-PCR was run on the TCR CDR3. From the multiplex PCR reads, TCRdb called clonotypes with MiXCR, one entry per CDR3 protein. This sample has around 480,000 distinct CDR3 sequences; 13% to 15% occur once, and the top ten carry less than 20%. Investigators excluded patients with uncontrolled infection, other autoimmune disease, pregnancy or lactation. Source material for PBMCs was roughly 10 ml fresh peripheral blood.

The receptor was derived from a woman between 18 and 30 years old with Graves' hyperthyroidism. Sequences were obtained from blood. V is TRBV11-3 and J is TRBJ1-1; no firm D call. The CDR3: CASRTPGNTEAFF. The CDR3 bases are TGTGCCAGCCGGACCCCCGGGAACACTGAAGCTTTCTTT. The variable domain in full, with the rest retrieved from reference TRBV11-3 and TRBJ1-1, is EAGVVQSPRYKIIEKKQPVAFWCNPISGHNTLYWYLQNLGQGPELLIRYENEEAVDDSQLPKDRFSAERLKGVDSTLKIQPAELGDSAVYLCASRTPGNTEAFFGQGTRLTVV.